This T cell receptor beta chain was profiled in a study of a mutant IDH1 vaccine in newly diagnosed glioma. Overall study context: At weeks 1, 3, 5, 7, 11, 15, 19 and 23, patients received a vaccination, eight in all. Following radiotherapy alone, or alongside temozolomide cycles, vaccination was started after an interval of 4-6 weeks. Standard pretreatment was either radiotherapy, temozolomide, or, for most, radiochemotherapy with temozolomide.

The table came from immunoSEQ multiplex PCR; TCRdb's copy has only in-frame clones and leaves some out. The table includes 35,000 to 50,000 clones, 84% detected once. To note about this clone: Its antigen is unidentified.

The time point: week 11, during vaccination. What each vaccine dose contained was 300 ug of mutant IDH1 20-mer peptide, accompanied by topical imiquimod. Newly diagnosed WHO grade 3 or 4 IDH1-mutant, ATRX-lost astrocytomas were identified in the donors. The CDR3 covers 16 residues. Trimming took off 4 bases at V and 0 bases at J, with 15 bases between the two ends. Germline assignment: CDR1 LNHDA and CDR2 SQIVND (reference sequence). The chain links TRBV19 to TRBJ1-1; D may be TRBD1 (6 bases). This material consisted of PBMCs, taken from a glioma patient whose treatment included an IDH1 peptide vaccine. The clonotype was recovered from a middle-aged man with glioma. In nucleotides, the CDR3 is TGTGCCAGTAGTAGGGTACAGGGTTTCCTGAACACTGAAGCTTTCTTT. As protein: CASSRVQGFLNTEAFF.